This T cell receptor (beta chain) was identified during a study of patients and donors after allogeneic stem cell transplantation. CDR1 is SGHRS, CDR2 YFSETQ, per germline. Between the trimmed V and J ends, which lost 5 bases and 0 bases, there was a span of 10 bases. The CDR3 sequence is 14 residues long. TCRdb processed the RT-PCR reads anew with MiXCR; each CDR3 protein has one entry. The table records roughly 940,000 distinct CDR3 sequences, roughly 18% of them present only once. The V call is TRBV5-1, the J call TRBJ2-3; a weak D match, TRBD2 (5 bases). This clonotype was obtained from a human donor who was either an allogeneic HSCT recipient or a stem cell or donor lymphocyte infusion donor (not recorded which). It is not recorded whose cells these are; they may come from a transplant donor. The sequenced sample consisted of blood, either unsorted or a sorted T cell fraction (not recorded which). DNA for the CDR3: TGCGCCAGCAGACCGGGGTCTAGCACAGATACGCAGTATTTT. Encoded protein: CASRPGSSTDTQYF.